The sequence of this T cell receptor (beta chain) was determined in a study of cytomegalovirus exposure and HLA in healthy donors. V gave up 6 bases and J gave up 6 bases, with 18 bases separating them. The CDR3 totals 15 residues. Germline CDR1 is MNHNY and CDR2 is SVGAGI (reference sequence). Method: immunoSEQ multiplex PCR; TCRdb's copy keeps in-frame clones and lacks some. This table holds about 140,000 clones, 87% found once. This sequence joins TRBV6-6 and TRBJ2-1; D call uncertain. This TCR derives from a young man in good health and CMV-seropositive. The material sequenced was PBMCs. Written as DNA, the CDR3 is TGTGCCAGCAGCCCCCGGGTCCTTAACATCAATGAGCAGTTCTTC. It translates to CASSPRVLNINEQFF.